The 5 T cell receptor beta chains presented below share a single source sample, sequenced in a study of shared clonotypes between healthy human individuals. Using immunoSEQ multiplex PCR, the repertoire was profiled, and TCRdb retains in-frame clones only, with some absent. Of hundreds of thousands of clones in the sample, about 96% were seen once. The sample consisted of naive CD4+ T cells sorted from blood. Subset indicated: CD45RA+ positively selected. These receptors were obtained from a woman in her 30s in good health.

This rearrangement joins TRBV7-9 to TRBJ1-3; D ambiguous. Germline V gene sequence: CDR1 SEHNR, CDR2 FQNEAQ (reference sequence). The CDR3 loop spans 15 amino acids. The ends were cut back, 6 bases at V and 8 bases at J, with 20 bases in the middle. CDR3 DNA sequence: TGTGCCAGCAGTCTACCTCCGGGAGGCAGAGACACCATATATTTT. It translates to CASSLPPGGRDTIYF.

The gene calls are TRBV11-2 and TRBJ2-7, with a weak D call TRBD2 (6 bases). Deletions cut 10 bases from V and 0 bases from J, with 16 bases between. CDR1 is SGHAT, CDR2 FQNNGV, per germline. The CDR3 runs 14 residues. The CDR3 DNA is TGTGCCACCACTCGTAGCGGTAGCTCCTACGAGCAGTACTTC. This codes for CATTRSGSSYEQYF.

The rearrangement joins TRBV4-1 to TRBJ1-2; 8 positions agree with TRBD1. Germline loops: CDR1 MGHRA, CDR2 YSYEKL. This CDR3 has 17 residues. With V trimmed by 1 base and J by 5 bases, 12 bases remained unmatched. The DNA for the CDR3 is TGCGCCAGCAGCCAAGGTTTGGGGCAGGGGGCGAAGTATGGCTACACCTTC. Translation: CASSQGLGQGAKYGYTF.

The chain recombines TRBV5-4 with TRBJ2-7, with TRBD1 matching over 8 bases. Per the germline V gene, CDR1 is SGHNT and CDR2 is YYREEE (reference sequence). The J segment lost 9 bases and the V segment lost 3 bases, leaving 8 bases of the junction unmatched. The CDR3 loop spans 13 amino acids. CDR3 DNA: TGTGCCAGCAGCTCGAAGGGACAGGAGCCGCAGTACTTC. This codes for CASSSKGQEPQYF.

In its sample, this clone was seen once. This sequence joins TRBV7-6 and TRBJ2-5, with TRBD2 matching over 13 bases. CDR3 length: 17 amino acids. Unmatched junction bases numbered 11, after V lost 5 bases and J lost 5 bases. The V gene's germline CDR1 is SGHVS and CDR2 FNYEAQ. CDR3 nucleotide sequence: TGTGCCAGCAGCCGTGGGACTAGCGGGACCAGGGGGGAGACCCAGTACTTC. Translating gives CASSRGTSGTRGETQYF.